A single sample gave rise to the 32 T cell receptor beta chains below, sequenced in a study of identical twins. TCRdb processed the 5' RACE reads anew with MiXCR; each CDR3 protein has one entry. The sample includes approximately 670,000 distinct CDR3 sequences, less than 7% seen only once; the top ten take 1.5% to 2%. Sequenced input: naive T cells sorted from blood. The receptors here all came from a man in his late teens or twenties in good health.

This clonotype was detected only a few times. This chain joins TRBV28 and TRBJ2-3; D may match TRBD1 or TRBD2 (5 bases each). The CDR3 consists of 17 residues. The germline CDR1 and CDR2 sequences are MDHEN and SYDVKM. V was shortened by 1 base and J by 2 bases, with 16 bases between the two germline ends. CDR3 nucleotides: TGTGCCAGCAGTTTATTTGATAGGGGACCCTCCACAGATACGCAGTATTTT. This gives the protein CASSLFDRGPSTDTQYF.

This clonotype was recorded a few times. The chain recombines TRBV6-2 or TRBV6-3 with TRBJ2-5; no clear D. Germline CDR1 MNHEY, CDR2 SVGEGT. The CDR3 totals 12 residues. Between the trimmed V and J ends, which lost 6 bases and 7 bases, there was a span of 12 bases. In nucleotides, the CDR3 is TGTGCCAGCAGCCCACCGGTGGGGACCCAGTACTTC. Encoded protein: CASSPPVGTQYF.

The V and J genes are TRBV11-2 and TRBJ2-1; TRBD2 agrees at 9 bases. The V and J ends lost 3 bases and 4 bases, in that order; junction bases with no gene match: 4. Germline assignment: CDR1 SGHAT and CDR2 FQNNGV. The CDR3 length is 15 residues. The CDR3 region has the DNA TGTGCCAGCAGCTTGGCTAGCGGGGTTTACAATGAGCAGTTCTTC. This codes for CASSLASGVYNEQFF.

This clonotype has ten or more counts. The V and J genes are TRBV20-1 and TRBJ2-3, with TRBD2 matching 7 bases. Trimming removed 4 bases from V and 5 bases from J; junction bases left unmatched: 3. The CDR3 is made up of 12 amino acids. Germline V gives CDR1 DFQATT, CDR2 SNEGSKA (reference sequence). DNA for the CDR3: TGCAGTGCTATCAGGGAGGGAGATACGCAGTATTTT. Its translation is CSAIREGDTQYF.

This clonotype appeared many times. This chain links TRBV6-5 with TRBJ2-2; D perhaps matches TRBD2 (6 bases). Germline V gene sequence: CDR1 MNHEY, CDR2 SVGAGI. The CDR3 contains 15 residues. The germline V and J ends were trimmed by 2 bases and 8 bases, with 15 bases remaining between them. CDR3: CASSYRSGSGGELFF. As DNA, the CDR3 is TGTGCCAGCAGTTACCGCTCCGGGAGTGGAGGGGAGCTGTTTTTT.

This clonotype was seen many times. Here the CDR3 DNA reads TGTGCCAGCAGTGAGGGGACTAGCGGGTTGGGGCAGCTTGAGCAGTTCTTC. Amino acids: CASSEGTSGLGQLEQFF. The chain couples TRBV12-3 or TRBV12-4 to TRBJ2-1; 12 nucleotides match TRBD2. The junction had 14 bases not matched to a gene; V was cut back by 5 bases and J by 9 bases. The CDR3 covers 17 residues.

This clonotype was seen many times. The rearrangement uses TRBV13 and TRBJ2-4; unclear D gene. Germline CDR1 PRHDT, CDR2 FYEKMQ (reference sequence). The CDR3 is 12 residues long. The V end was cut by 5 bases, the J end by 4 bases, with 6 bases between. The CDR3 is CASSARKNIQYF. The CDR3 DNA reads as TGTGCCAGCAGCGCGCGGAAAAACATTCAGTACTTC. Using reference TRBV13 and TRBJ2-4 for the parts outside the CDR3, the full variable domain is AAGVIQSPRHLIKEKRETATLKCYPIPRHDTVYWYQQGPGQDPQFLISFYEKMQSDKGSIPDRFSAQQFSDYHSELNMSSLELGDSALYFCASSARKNIQYFGAGTRLSVL.

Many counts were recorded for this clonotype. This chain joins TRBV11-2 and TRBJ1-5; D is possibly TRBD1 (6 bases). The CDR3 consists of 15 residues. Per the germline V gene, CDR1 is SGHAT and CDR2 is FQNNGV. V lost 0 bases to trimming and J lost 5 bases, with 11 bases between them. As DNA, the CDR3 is TGTGCCAGCAGCTTAGACAGGGGACCCTATCAGCCCCAGCATTTT. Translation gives CASSLDRGPYQPQHF.

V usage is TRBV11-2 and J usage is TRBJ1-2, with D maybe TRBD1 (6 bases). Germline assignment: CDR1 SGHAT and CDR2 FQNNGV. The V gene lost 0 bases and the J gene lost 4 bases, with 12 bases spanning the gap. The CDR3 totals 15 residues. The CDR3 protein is CASSLDPGDTYGYTF. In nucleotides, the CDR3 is TGTGCCAGCAGCTTAGATCCGGGGGACACCTATGGCTACACCTTC.

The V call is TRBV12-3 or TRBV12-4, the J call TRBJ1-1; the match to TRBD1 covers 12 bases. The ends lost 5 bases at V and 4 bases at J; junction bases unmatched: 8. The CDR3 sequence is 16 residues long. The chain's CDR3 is CASSPRDRGPSTEAFF. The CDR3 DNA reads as TGTGCCAGCAGTCCCCGGGACAGGGGGCCGAGCACTGAAGCTTTCTTT.

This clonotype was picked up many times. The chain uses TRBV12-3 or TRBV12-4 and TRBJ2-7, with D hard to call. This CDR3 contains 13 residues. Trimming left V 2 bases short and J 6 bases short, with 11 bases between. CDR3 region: CASSLPYIREQYF. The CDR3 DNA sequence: TGTGCCAGCAGTTTACCCTACATTCGCGAGCAGTACTTC.

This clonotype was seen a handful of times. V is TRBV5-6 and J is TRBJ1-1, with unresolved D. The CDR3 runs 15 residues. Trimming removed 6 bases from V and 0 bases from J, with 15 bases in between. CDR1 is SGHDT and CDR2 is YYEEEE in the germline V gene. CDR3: CASNLAGGMNTEAFF. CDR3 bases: TGTGCCAGCAATCTGGCAGGCGGGATGAACACTGAAGCTTTCTTT.

This CDR3 is CASSTSEEASNEQFF. The DNA for the CDR3 is TGTGCCAGCAGTACCAGCGAGGAGGCCTCCAATGAGCAGTTCTTC. The chain uses TRBV12-3 or TRBV12-4 and TRBJ2-1; TRBD2 is a possible D gene (5 bases). The CDR3 is 15 amino acids. The V gene lost 5 bases and the J gene lost 6 bases, with 17 bases spanning the gap.

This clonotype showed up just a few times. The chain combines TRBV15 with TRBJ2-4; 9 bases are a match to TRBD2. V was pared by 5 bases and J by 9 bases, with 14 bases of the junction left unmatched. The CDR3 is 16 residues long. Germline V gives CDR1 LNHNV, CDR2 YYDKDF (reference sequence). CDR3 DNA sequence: TGTGCCACCAGCCGGGACGCGGGAGGGGAGTTTAGCATTCAGTACTTC. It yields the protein CATSRDAGGEFSIQYF.

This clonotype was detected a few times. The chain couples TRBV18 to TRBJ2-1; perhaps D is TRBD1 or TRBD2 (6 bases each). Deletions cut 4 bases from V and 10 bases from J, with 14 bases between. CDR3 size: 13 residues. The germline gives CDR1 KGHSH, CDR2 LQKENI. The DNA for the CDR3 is TGTGCCAGCTCACAACAGGGAAGCGGGGAGCAGTTCTTC. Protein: CASSQQGSGEQFF. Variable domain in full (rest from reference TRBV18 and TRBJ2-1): NAGVMQNPRHLVRRRGQEARLRCSPMKGHSHVYWYRQLPEEGLKFMVYLQKENIIDESGMPKERFSAEFPKEGPSILRIQQVVRGDSAAYFCASSQQGSGEQFFGPGTRLTVL.

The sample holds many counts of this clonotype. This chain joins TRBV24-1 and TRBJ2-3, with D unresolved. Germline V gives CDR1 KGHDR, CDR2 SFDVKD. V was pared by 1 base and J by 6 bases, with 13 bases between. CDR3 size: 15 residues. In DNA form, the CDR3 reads TGTGCCACCAGTGATTTTGGCAGTGTGTGGGATACGCAGTATTTT. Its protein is CATSDFGSVWDTQYF.

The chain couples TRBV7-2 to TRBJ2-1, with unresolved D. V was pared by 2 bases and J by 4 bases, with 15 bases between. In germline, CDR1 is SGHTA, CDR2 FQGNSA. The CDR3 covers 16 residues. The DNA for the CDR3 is TGTGCCAGCAGCTTATGGCGGCCCCCTCAGTACAATGAGCAGTTCTTC. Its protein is CASSLWRPPQYNEQFF.

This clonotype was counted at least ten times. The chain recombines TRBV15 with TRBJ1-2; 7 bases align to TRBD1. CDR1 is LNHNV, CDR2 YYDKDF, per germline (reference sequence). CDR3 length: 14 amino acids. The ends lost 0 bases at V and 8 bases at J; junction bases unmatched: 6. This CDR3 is CATSRDPQGGGYTF. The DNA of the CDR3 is TGTGCCACCAGCAGAGATCCCCAGGGGGGAGGCTACACCTTC.

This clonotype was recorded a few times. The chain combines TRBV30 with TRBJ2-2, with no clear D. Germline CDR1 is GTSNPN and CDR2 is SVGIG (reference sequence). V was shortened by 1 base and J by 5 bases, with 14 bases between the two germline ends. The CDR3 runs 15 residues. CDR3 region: CAWSAVRAGTGELFF. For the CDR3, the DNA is TGTGCCTGGAGTGCGGTCCGTGCCGGGACCGGGGAGCTGTTTTTT.

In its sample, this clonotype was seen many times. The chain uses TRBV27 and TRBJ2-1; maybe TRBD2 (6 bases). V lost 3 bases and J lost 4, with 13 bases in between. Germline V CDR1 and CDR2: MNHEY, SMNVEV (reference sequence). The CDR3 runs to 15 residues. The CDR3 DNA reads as TGTGCCAGCAGTTTTGAGACTAGGGGTTACAATGAGCAGTTCTTC. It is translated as CASSFETRGYNEQFF.

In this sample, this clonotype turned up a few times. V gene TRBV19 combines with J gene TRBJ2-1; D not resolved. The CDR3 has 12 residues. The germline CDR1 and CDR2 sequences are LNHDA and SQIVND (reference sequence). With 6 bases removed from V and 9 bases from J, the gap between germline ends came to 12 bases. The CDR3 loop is CASRLVRGEQFF. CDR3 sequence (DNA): TGTGCCAGTAGGCTAGTACGTGGTGAGCAGTTCTTC.

This CDR3 is CASSVIENSPLHF. CDR3 sequence (DNA): TGTGCCAGCAGTGTTATAGAGAATTCACCCCTCCACTTT. This rearrangement joins TRBV25-1 to TRBJ1-6; D remains ambiguous. The CDR3 sequence is 13 residues long. Between the trimmed V and J ends, which lost 4 bases and 7 bases, there was a span of 8 bases. CDR1 and CDR2 (germline): MGHDK, SYGVNS.

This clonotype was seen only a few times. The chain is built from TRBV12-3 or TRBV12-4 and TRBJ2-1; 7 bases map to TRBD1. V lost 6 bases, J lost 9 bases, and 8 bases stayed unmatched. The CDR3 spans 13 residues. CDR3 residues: CASRQTGLGEQFF. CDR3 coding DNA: TGTGCCAGCAGGCAGACAGGGTTGGGTGAGCAGTTCTTC.

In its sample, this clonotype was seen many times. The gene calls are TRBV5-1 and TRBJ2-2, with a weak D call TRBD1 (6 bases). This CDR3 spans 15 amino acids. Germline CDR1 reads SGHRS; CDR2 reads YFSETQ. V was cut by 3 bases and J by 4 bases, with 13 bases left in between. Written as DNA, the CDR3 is TGCGCCAGCAGCTCACCAGGGGCGGGCACCGGGGAGCTGTTTTTT. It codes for CASSSPGAGTGELFF.

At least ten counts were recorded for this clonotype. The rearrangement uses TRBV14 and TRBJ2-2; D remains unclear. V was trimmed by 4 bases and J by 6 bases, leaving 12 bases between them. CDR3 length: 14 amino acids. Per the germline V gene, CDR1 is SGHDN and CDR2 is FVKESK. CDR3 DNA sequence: TGTGCCAGCAGCCCCAACATGGGGTCCGGGGAGCTGTTTTTT. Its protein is CASSPNMGSGELFF.

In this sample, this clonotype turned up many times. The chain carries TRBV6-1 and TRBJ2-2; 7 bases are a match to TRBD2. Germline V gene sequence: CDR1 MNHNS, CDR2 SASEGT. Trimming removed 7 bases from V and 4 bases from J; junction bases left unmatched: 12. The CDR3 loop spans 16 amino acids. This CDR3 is CASNRGTTLSTGELFF. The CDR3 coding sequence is TGTGCCAGCAACAGAGGGACTACTCTGAGCACCGGGGAGCTGTTTTTT.

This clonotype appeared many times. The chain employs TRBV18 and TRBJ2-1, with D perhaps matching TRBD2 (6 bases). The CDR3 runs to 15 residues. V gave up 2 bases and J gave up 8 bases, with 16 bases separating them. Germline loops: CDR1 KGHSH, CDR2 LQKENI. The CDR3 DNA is TGTGCCAGCTCACCAAATAGCGGACTTGGAGATGAGCAGTTCTTC. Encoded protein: CASSPNSGLGDEQFF.

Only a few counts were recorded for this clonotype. This CDR3 reads CSARDPEREVAGELFF. Here the CDR3 DNA reads TGCAGTGCTAGAGATCCGGAGCGGGAGGTTGCCGGGGAGCTGTTTTTT. The V call is TRBV20-1, the J call TRBJ2-2; 9 nucleotides agree with TRBD2. The V and J ends lost 0 bases and 6 bases, in that order; junction bases with no gene match: 8. In germline, CDR1 is DFQATT, CDR2 SNEGSKA (reference sequence). There are 16 residues in the CDR3.

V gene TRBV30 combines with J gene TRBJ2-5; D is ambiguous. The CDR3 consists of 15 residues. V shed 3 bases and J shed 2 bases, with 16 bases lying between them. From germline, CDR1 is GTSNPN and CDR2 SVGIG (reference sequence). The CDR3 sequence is CAWSSPGGWQETQYF. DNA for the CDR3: TGTGCCTGGAGCTCCCCAGGCGGATGGCAAGAGACCCAGTACTTC.

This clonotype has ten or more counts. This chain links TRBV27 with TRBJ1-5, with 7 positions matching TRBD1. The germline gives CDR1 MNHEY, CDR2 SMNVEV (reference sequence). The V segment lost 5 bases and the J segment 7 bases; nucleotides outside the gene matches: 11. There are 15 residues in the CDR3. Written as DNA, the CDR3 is TGTGCCAGCAGTCCGCGACAGGGACTAGGGCAGCCCCAGCATTTT. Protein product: CASSPRQGLGQPQHF.

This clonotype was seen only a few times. The CDR3, as DNA: TGCGCCAGCAGCCAAGTTGTGGGCACCTATAATTCACCCCTCCACTTT. Its translation: CASSQVVGTYNSPLHF. The chain recombines TRBV4-3 with TRBJ1-6; no reliable D call. Between the trimmed V and J ends, which lost 1 base and 2 bases, there was a span of 9 bases. Germline lookup yields CDR1 LGHNA and CDR2 YSLEER. The CDR3 sequence is 16 residues long.

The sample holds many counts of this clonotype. CDR3 bases: TGTGCCAGCAGCTTGGGAGTGGGCGGATATACTAACTATGGCTACACCTTC. Protein sequence: CASSLGVGGYTNYGYTF. The chain links TRBV5-5 to TRBJ1-2; D is unresolved. From germline, CDR1 is SGHKS and CDR2 YYEKEE (reference sequence). The CDR3 loop spans 17 amino acids. Trimming took off 0 bases at V and 0 bases at J, with 15 bases between the two ends.